The 27 T cell receptor beta chains given below trace back to one sample, sequenced in a study of T cells in Graves' hyperthyroidism and ophthalmopathy. Amplified TCR beta CDR3 regions came from RNA transcripts. RT-PCR in the first round (using the HTBI primer set) targeted the TCR CDR3. In TCRdb, the multiplex PCR reads were re-called with MiXCR into one record per CDR3 protein. The table records a few hundred thousand distinct CDR3 sequences, approximately 14% of them present only once. Sample: blood. The receptors derive from a woman between 25 and 40 years old with Graves' hyperthyroidism that later progressed to Graves' ophthalmopathy.

Turning to this clonotype: This sequence may be a read error, since a much larger clone differs from it by one base. The chain employs TRBV7-8 and TRBJ2-1; D uncertain. The CDR3 spans 16 residues. Trimming pared 0 bases from V and 3 bases from J, leaving 12 bases between. CDR1 is SGHVS, CDR2 FQNEAQ, per germline. DNA of the CDR3: TGTGCCAGCAGCTTAGCCCTAGGCCCTATCTACAATGAGCAGTTCTTC. This codes for CASSLALGPIYNEQFF.

The V call is TRBV18, the J call TRBJ2-5, with 7 bases matching TRBD2. The J segment lost 7 bases and the V segment lost 1 base, leaving 6 bases of the junction unmatched. The CDR3 has 14 amino acids. Germline CDR1 KGHSH, CDR2 LQKENI. The CDR3 region is CASSPREGKGTQYF. In DNA, the CDR3 is TGTGCCAGCTCACCACGGGAGGGGAAAGGGACCCAGTACTTC.

In the case of this clonotype: Here the CDR3 omits its conserved ending phenylalanine or tryptophan, so a read error is the likely source. The limits of the CDR3 on the DNA are not certain, so only TCRdb's listed CDR3 is given. V usage is TRBV20-1 and J usage is TRBJ1-6. Germline CDR1 reads DFQATT; CDR2 reads SNEGSKA (reference sequence). The CDR3 totals 13 residues, both ends included. The CDR3 protein is CSARTDNNSPRHV.

This clonotype was found many times. The chain combines TRBV7-2 with TRBJ2-2, with TRBD2 matching over 10 bases. The V segment lost 0 bases and the J segment 4 bases; nucleotides outside the gene matches: 5. Germline CDR1 SGHTA, CDR2 FQGNSA. The CDR3 runs to 17 residues. CDR3 nucleotides: TGTGCCAGCAGCTTAGCGCTAGCGGGAGCTCGCACCGGGGAGCTGTTTTTT. Translation gives CASSLALAGARTGELFF.

This clonotype was seen repeatedly, ten times or more. This rearrangement joins TRBV6-5 to TRBJ2-1, with D perhaps TRBD2 (6 bases). Trimming took off 2 bases at V and 10 bases at J, with 30 bases between the two ends. The germline gives CDR1 MNHEY, CDR2 SVGAGI. This CDR3 has 19 amino acids. The CDR3 spells CASSYTPRKRVNQLGEQFF. The CDR3 DNA reads as TGTGCCAGCAGTTACACGCCCAGGAAGCGGGTTAACCAATTGGGGGAGCAGTTCTTC.

This clonotype was seen repeatedly, ten times or more. The V and J genes are TRBV12-3 or TRBV12-4 and TRBJ1-1; no reliable D call. This CDR3 has 13 amino acids. V lost 8 bases to trimming and J lost 2 bases, with 12 bases between them. The CDR3 DNA reads TGTGCCAGCGTCGTACAGCCAAACACTGAAGCTTTCTTT. It encodes CASVVQPNTEAFF.

There are a few counts of this clonotype. This sequence joins TRBV5-1 and TRBJ2-5; 7 nucleotides align to TRBD2. V lost 7 bases, J lost 1 base, and 10 bases stayed unmatched. This CDR3 has 15 amino acids. From germline, CDR1 is SGHRS and CDR2 YFSETQ. The CDR3 DNA reads as TGCGCCAGCCGGCGGGAGCTAGCCCTCCAAGAGACCCAGTACTTC. Its protein product is CASRRELALQETQYF.

In its sample, this clonotype was seen many times. The chain joins TRBV20-1 to TRBJ1-1, with D possibly TRBD1 on 5 matching bases. Germline assignment: CDR1 DFQATT and CDR2 SNEGSKA (reference sequence). The CDR3 totals 13 residues. Trimming removed 5 bases from V and 1 base from J, with 11 bases in between. The CDR3 nucleotides are TGCAGTGCTGACCTCGGACAGAACACTGAAGCTTTCTTT. This codes for CSADLGQNTEAFF.

The chain has TRBV7-2 and TRBJ2-2; D ambiguous. V was clipped by 2 bases and J by 5 bases, with 12 bases between them. The CDR3 extends over 15 amino acids. Germline loops: CDR1 SGHTA, CDR2 FQGNSA. The DNA for the CDR3 is TGTGCCAGCAGCTTATTCCCGGGTGGAACCGGGGAGCTGTTTTTT. Translating it yields CASSLFPGGTGELFF. The variable domain in full, completed from reference TRBV7-2 and TRBJ2-2, reads GAGVSQSPSNKVTEKGKDVELRCDPISGHTALYWYRQSLGQGLEFLIYFQGNSAPDKSGLPSDRFSAERTGGSVSTLTIQRTQQEDSAVYLCASSLFPGGTGELFFGEGSRLTVL.

This clonotype has ten or more counts. The CDR3 here is CSVEMAGDMTDTQYF. As DNA, the CDR3 is TGCAGCGTTGAGATGGCAGGGGATATGACAGATACGCAGTATTTT. The chain joins TRBV29-1 to TRBJ2-3, with D tentatively TRBD1 (6 bases). The V and J ends lost 3 bases and 3 bases respectively, with 16 bases between them. Germline loops: CDR1 SQVTM, CDR2 ANQGSEA. The CDR3 sequence is 15 residues long.

This clonotype was seen a few times. The chain combines TRBV4-2 with TRBJ1-1; D uncertain. The CDR3 is 16 amino acids. V lost 1 base and J 1 base, leaving 13 bases between the germline ends. Germline V gene sequence: CDR1 LGHNA, CDR2 YNFKEQ. Here the CDR3 DNA reads TGTGCCAGCAGCCAAGGTCGGCCTGACACGAACACTGAAGCTTTCTTT. Protein: CASSQGRPDTNTEAFF.

CDR3 nucleotide sequence: TGTGCCAGCAGCGTAGGCACCTTGGAGGGCACCGGGGAGCTGTTTTTT. It specifies CASSVGTLEGTGELFF. This sequence joins TRBV9 and TRBJ2-2, with a tentative D call TRBD2 (6 bases). Between the trimmed V and J ends, which lost 0 bases and 4 bases, there was a span of 13 bases. The CDR3 contains 16 residues. Germline V gene data show CDR1 as SGDLS and CDR2 as YYNGEE.

There are many counts of this clonotype. J is TRBJ1-1 and V is TRBV3-1, with D unclear. The CDR3 is 14 residues long. Germline CDR1 LGHDT, CDR2 YNNKEL (reference sequence). The V gene lost 1 base and the J gene lost 3 bases, with 9 bases spanning the gap. In nucleotides, the CDR3 is TGTGCCAGCAGCCAAGGTTTAGGTGACACTGAAGCTTTCTTT. Protein product: CASSQGLGDTEAFF.

This chain uses TRBV28 with TRBJ2-7; D gene ambiguous. Looked up from germline, CDR1 is MDHEN and CDR2 is SYDVKM. The CDR3 covers 12 residues. The ends were cut back, 1 base at V and 5 bases at J, with 6 bases in the middle. In DNA, the CDR3 is TGTGCCAGCAGTTTATTTGGGGACGAGCAGTACTTC. It is translated as CASSLFGDEQYF.

V and J are TRBV12-3 or TRBV12-4 and TRBJ1-1; D is perhaps TRBD1 (6 bases). The germline V and J ends were trimmed by 6 bases and 1 base, with 12 bases remaining between them. The CDR3 has 14 residues. CDR3 amino acids: CASSYRERNTEAFF. The CDR3 bases are TGTGCCAGCAGCTACAGGGAGAGGAACACTGAAGCTTTCTTT.

The chain employs TRBV28 and TRBJ2-3; 12 bases align to TRBD1. Germline CDR1 and CDR2: MDHEN and SYDVKM. With V trimmed by 4 bases and J by 3 bases, 5 bases remained unmatched. The CDR3 is 16 amino acids. CDR3 residues: CASSSPGQGATDTQYF. CDR3 sequence (DNA): TGTGCCAGCAGTTCGCCGGGACAGGGGGCAACAGATACGCAGTATTTT.

V usage is TRBV5-6 and J usage is TRBJ2-7, with 10 bases identical to TRBD1. This CDR3 has 16 residues. Germline CDR1 is SGHDT and CDR2 is YYEEEE. V shed 3 bases, J shed 7 bases, and the junction held 13 bases outside the gene matches. For the CDR3, the DNA is TGTGCCAGCAGCTCGGGACCGGGACAGGGGATAGGGGAGCAGTACTTC. Translated, it gives CASSSGPGQGIGEQYF.

In its sample, this clonotype was seen many times. CDR3 in DNA: TGTGCCTGGAGTTGGGAACGGGGGCTCACTGAAGCTTTCTTT. It specifies CAWSWERGLTEAFF. V and J are TRBV30 and TRBJ1-1, with a weak D call TRBD1 (6 bases). V lost 2 bases to trimming and J lost 4 bases, with 14 bases between them. CDR1 and CDR2 (germline): GTSNPN, SVGIG (reference sequence). The CDR3 has 14 residues.

The chain couples TRBV4-1 to TRBJ1-2; D is unresolved. Trimming took 2 bases from V and 4 from J, leaving 8 bases between them. Germline-derived CDR1 and CDR2 are MGHRA and YSYEKL. This CDR3 comprises 13 residues. CDR3 coding DNA: TGCGCCAGCAGCCAAAGGACTCTCTATGGCTACACCTTC. Its translation: CASSQRTLYGYTF.

In its sample, this clonotype was seen many times. V gene TRBV27 combines with J gene TRBJ1-4; 7 bases map to TRBD1. Germline CDR1 is MNHEY and CDR2 is SMNVEV (reference sequence). This CDR3 has 13 residues. Losses at the gene ends were 6 bases for V and 7 bases for J; bases not matched to a gene: 5. The CDR3 DNA follows: TGTGCCAGCAGCCCAGGGGGGACTGAAAAACTGTTTTTT. Protein: CASSPGGTEKLFF. The variable domain in full, with the rest retrieved from reference TRBV27 and TRBJ1-4, is EAQVTQNPRYLITVTGKKLTVTCSQNMNHEYMSWYRQDPGLGLRQIYYSMNVEVTDKGDVPEGYKVSRKEKRNFPLILESPSPNQTSLYFCASSPGGTEKLFFGSGTQLSVL.

The sample holds many counts of this clonotype. The rearrangement uses TRBV2 and TRBJ2-1; D gene ambiguous. Looked up from germline, CDR1 is SNHLY and CDR2 is FYNNEI. The germline V and J ends were trimmed by 4 bases and 4 bases, with 8 bases remaining between them. This CDR3 contains 13 residues. The CDR3 region is CASSGDTYNEQFF. CDR3 sequence (DNA): TGTGCCAGCAGTGGAGACACATACAATGAGCAGTTCTTC.

The chain has TRBV20-1 and TRBJ1-4; 8 nucleotides agree with TRBD1. V trimming: 3 bases; J trimming: 3 bases; junction bases outside the gene matches: 6. The CDR3 covers 15 residues. Germline lookup yields CDR1 DFQATT and CDR2 SNEGSKA (reference sequence). In DNA form, the CDR3 reads TGCAGTGCTAGGAGCCAGGGGGCCTCTAATGAAAAACTGTTTTTT. This gives the protein CSARSQGASNEKLFF.

In its sample, this clonotype was seen many times. The V gene is TRBV19, the J gene TRBJ1-1; D is unresolved. V was cut by 3 bases and J by 1 base, with 9 bases left in between. Germline values: CDR1 LNHDA, CDR2 SQIVND (reference sequence). The CDR3 is made up of 14 amino acids. CDR3 amino acids: CASSISDTNTEAFF. CDR3 nucleotide sequence: TGTGCCAGTAGTATTTCGGATACGAACACTGAAGCTTTCTTT.

Notes on this clonotype: The CDR3 does not end in the conserved phenylalanine or tryptophan, so this is likely a read error. The chain has TRBV14 and TRBJ1-1; no reliable D call. The CDR3 is 13 residues long. The V gene's germline CDR1 is SGHDN and CDR2 FVKESK. Deletions cut 5 bases from V and 1 base from J, with 8 bases between. For the CDR3, the DNA is TGTGCCAGCAGCTCCAGGCAGAACACTGAAGCTTTCTTG. Translation: CASSSRQNTEAFL.

This sequence joins TRBV5-1 and TRBJ2-2; D remains ambiguous. Trimming pared 1 base from V and 8 bases from J, leaving 12 bases between. CDR1 is SGHRS, CDR2 YFSETQ, per germline. This CDR3 contains 14 residues. DNA for the CDR3: TGCGCCAGCAGCTTGCGCCTGATTGAAGGGGAGCTGTTTTTT. Translating it yields CASSLRLIEGELFF.

The chain joins TRBV20-1 to TRBJ2-1; tentatively, D is TRBD2 (6 bases). The CDR3 is made up of 14 amino acids. Trimming left V 4 bases short and J 1 base short, with 11 bases between. Germline loops: CDR1 DFQATT, CDR2 SNEGSKA (reference sequence). Here the CDR3 DNA reads TGCAGTGCTAATTTAGCGGTATCCTACAATGAGCAGTTCTTC. Protein: CSANLAVSYNEQFF.

This clonotype appeared once. The chain is built from TRBV15 and TRBJ2-3; D ambiguous. The CDR3 has 15 amino acids. Germline loops: CDR1 LNHNV, CDR2 YYDKDF (reference sequence). Trimming took off 3 bases at V and 2 bases at J, with 12 bases between the two ends. CDR3 amino acids: CATSSLSSFTDTQYF. CDR3 nucleotide sequence: TGTGCCACCAGCAGCTTAAGCTCGTTCACAGATACGCAGTATTTT.